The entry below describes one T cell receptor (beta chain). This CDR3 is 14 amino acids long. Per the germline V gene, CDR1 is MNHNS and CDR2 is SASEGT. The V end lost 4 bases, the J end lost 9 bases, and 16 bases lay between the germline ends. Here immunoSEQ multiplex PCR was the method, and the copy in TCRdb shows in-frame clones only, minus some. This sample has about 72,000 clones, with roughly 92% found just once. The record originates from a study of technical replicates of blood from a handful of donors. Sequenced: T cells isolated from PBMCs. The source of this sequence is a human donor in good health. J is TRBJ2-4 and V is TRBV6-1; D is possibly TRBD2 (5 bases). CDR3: CASSGQESGFIQYF. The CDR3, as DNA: TGTGCCAGCAGTGGTCAGGAATCGGGGTTCATTCAGTACTTC.